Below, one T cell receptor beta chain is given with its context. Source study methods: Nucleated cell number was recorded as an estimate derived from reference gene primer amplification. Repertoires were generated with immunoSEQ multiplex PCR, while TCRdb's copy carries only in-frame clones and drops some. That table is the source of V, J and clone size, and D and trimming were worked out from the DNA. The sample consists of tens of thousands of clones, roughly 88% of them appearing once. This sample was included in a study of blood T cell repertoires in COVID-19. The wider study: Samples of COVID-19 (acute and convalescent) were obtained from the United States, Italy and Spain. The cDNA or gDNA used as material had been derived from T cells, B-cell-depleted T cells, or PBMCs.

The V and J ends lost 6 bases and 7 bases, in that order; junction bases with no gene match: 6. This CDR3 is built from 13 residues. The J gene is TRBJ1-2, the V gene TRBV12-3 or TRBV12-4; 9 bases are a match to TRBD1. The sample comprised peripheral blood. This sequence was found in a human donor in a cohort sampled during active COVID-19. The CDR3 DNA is TGTGCCAGCAGCAGACAGGGGGTACCTGGCTACACCTTC. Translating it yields CASSRQGVPGYTF.